One and the same sample provided the 10 T cell receptor beta chains below, sequenced in a study of human T cells and chemical hapten exposure (dated by TCRdb to about 2021). This specimen's time point label, per the study, means: pre-sensitization, week 0. The sample's treatment or condition label, decoded: therapeutic diphenylcyclopropenone sensitization with weekly scalp DPC. Library method: RACE. Instrument on record: NextSeq 500. TCRdb handled the public reads itself, with Q25 trimming in fastp and clone calling in MiXCR, and kept productive beta chains. Each entry is one CDR3 protein sequence, shown with its most common DNA and genes. This sample has about 350,000 distinct CDR3 sequences in its table, and roughly 6% of those were observed once. More than 8% of the sample goes to the ten largest clones. The sequenced sample was whole blood, obtained in connection with sensitization to the hapten diphenylcyclopropenone (DPC). The source of these receptors is a woman in her late teens or twenties with alopecia areata. Some clones in this sample may be carry-over from other donors' samples.

This chain connects TRBV4-2 to TRBJ2-2; TRBD2 is a possible D gene (6 bases). Germline loops: CDR1 LGHNA, CDR2 YNFKEQ. There are 14 residues in the CDR3. The V end was cut by 3 bases, the J end by 5 bases, with 10 bases between. The CDR3 spells CASSHNRGTGELFF. Here the CDR3 DNA reads TGTGCCAGCAGCCACAACCGGGGGACCGGGGAGCTGTTTTTT.

This rearrangement joins TRBV4-1 to TRBJ2-7, with 7 bases fitting TRBD2. The CDR3 extends over 15 amino acids. Trimming at V came to 2 bases and at J to 5 bases, leaving 9 bases not matched to a gene. Looked up from germline, CDR1 is MGHRA and CDR2 is YSYEKL. The CDR3 DNA reads as TGCGCCAGCAGCCAACCTCAGACTAGCAGCGACGAGCAGTACTTC. Its protein is CASSQPQTSSDEQYF.

This clonotype was detected a few times. J is TRBJ1-1 and V is TRBV6-2 or TRBV6-3, with D tentatively TRBD1 (6 bases). Trimming stripped 5 bases from V and 4 bases from J, with 11 bases between. Germline V gene sequence: CDR1 MNHEY, CDR2 SVGEGT. The CDR3 loop spans 13 amino acids. The CDR3 DNA sequence: TGTGCCAGCAGTGAACAGGGATTCACTGAAGCTTTCTTT. Protein: CASSEQGFTEAFF.

This clonotype has a count of ten or more. V gene TRBV12-3 or TRBV12-4 combines with J gene TRBJ1-1; D not certain. The CDR3 covers 16 residues. V shed 6 bases and J shed 0 bases, with 17 bases lying between them. CDR3 residues: CASSRALDRLNTEAFF. CDR3 coding DNA: TGTGCCAGCAGCCGGGCACTGGACCGATTGAACACTGAAGCTTTCTTT.

The chain couples TRBV27 to TRBJ2-7; D tentatively reads TRBD1 or TRBD2 (5 bases each). V was clipped by 6 bases and J by 3 bases, with 15 bases between them. The CDR3 is 14 residues long. Germline V CDR1 and CDR2: MNHEY, SMNVEV (reference sequence). The CDR3 region has the DNA TGTGCCAGCAGCCAGTCCCGGGACGGCTACGAGCAGTACTTC. It specifies CASSQSRDGYEQYF.

This clonotype was seen repeatedly, ten times or more. The genes are TRBV2 and TRBJ1-2, with 10 nucleotides matching TRBD1. CDR3 length: 15 amino acids. CDR1 and CDR2 (germline): SNHLY, FYNNEI. The junction had 0 bases not matched to a gene; V was cut back by 0 bases and J by 2 bases. CDR3 region: CASSEADRGNYGYTF. The CDR3 DNA sequence: TGTGCCAGCAGTGAAGCGGACAGGGGGAACTATGGCTACACCTTC.

This chain uses TRBV12-3 or TRBV12-4 with TRBJ1-1; possible D gene TRBD1, 6 bases. The CDR3 has 15 residues. The V and J ends lost 3 bases and 0 bases respectively, with 11 bases between them. CDR3 in DNA: TGTGCCAGCAGTTTTTTCGGGGGCCTGAACACTGAAGCTTTCTTT. Residues: CASSFFGGLNTEAFF.

This chain joins TRBV9 and TRBJ2-7; perhaps D is TRBD1 or TRBD2 (5 bases each). This CDR3 is 15 amino acids long. Between the trimmed V and J ends, which lost 1 base and 3 bases, there was a span of 14 bases. Germline CDR1 is SGDLS and CDR2 is YYNGEE. The DNA for the CDR3 is TGTGCCAGCAGCGTAACTGGGAGAGGGGACTACGAGCAGTACTTC. Translating it yields CASSVTGRGDYEQYF.

The table lists this clonotype with many counts. CDR3 in amino acids: CSVEEWAGNTIYF. The CDR3, as DNA: TGCAGCGTTGAAGAATGGGCTGGAAACACCATATATTTT. The gene calls are TRBV29-1 and TRBJ1-3; D gene uncertain. Germline CDR1 SQVTM, CDR2 ANQGSEA. Trimming removed 0 bases at V and 2 bases at J, with 5 bases between. This CDR3 has 13 residues.

This clonotype was counted a few times. V gene TRBV7-2 combines with J gene TRBJ2-3; 12 nucleotides agree with TRBD2. V lost 6 bases to trimming and J lost 2 bases; unmatched junction nucleotides: 6. The CDR3 runs to 16 residues. CDR1 and CDR2 (germline): SGHTA, FQGNSA. Here the CDR3 reads CASRKLAGGFTDTQYF. Here the CDR3 DNA reads TGTGCCAGCAGGAAACTAGCGGGGGGATTCACAGATACGCAGTATTTT.